The T cell receptor (beta chain) described here comes from a study of CD8 T cells in ankylosing spondylitis (TCRdb year 2017). For the wider study: The study set out to find disease-linked TCR variants by profiling T cell receptor beta repertoires in ankylosing spondylitis patients and healthy donors. The full study cohort was made up of 25 ankylosing spondylitis patients and 108 healthy donors. Peripheral blood samples were taken, and synovial fluid was additionally collected from ankylosing spondylitis patients.

CDR1 and CDR2, per the germline V gene (reference sequence), are DFQATT and SNEGSKA. The junction shows trimming of 6 bases on V and 1 base on J, and the gene matches do not reach 8 bases of it. The CDR3 measures 15 amino acids from cysteine to phenylalanine. CDR3 DNA is the only sequence kept; it has 45 bases, read in frame from the first base. With respect to this clonotype: The target of this receptor is not known. No base qualities exist here, and no much larger clone lies one base off it.

For sequencing, an Illumina HiSeq 2500 was employed. Quantitative 5'-RACE with molecular barcodes was used to prepare TCR beta libraries. Per the source publication's procedure: A new computational method, built on a probabilistic model of VDJ rearrangement, was used to identify disease-linked TCR variants. TCRdb reprocessing: public reads trimmed at Q25 with fastp, clones called with MiXCR, in-frame beta chains kept. Identical CDR3 proteins give one entry, which carries the most common genes and DNA. Clone size and V and J calls follow TCRdb, not the original study. For this sample there are tens of thousands of distinct CDR3 sequences; around 25% appear just once. Around 60% of the sample goes to the ten largest clones. Beyond this particular receptor, the publication reports: Some motif variants had previously been reported in the synovial fluid and blood of reactive arthritis patients, which suggests shared mechanisms of disease initiation. A TCR beta motif of several highly homologous amino acid variants appeared characteristic of blood from ankylosing spondylitis patients. A CD8+ phenotype was shown by the disease-linked clones, which were found at relatively low frequencies in peripheral blood. Significant enrichment of the disease-linked clones was reported in matched synovial fluid samples from ankylosing spondylitis patients.

The TCR was taken from a male donor with ankylosing spondylitis or in good health (not recorded which). The rearrangement combines TRBV20-1 with TRBJ1-4, with TRBD1 identical over 7 junction bases. Input material: blood, either unsorted or a sorted T cell fraction (not recorded which). The DNA sequence follows: TGCAGTGCAAGCACAGGGGATGGAACTAATGAAAAACTGTTTTTT. Its product reads: CSASTGDGTNEKLFF.